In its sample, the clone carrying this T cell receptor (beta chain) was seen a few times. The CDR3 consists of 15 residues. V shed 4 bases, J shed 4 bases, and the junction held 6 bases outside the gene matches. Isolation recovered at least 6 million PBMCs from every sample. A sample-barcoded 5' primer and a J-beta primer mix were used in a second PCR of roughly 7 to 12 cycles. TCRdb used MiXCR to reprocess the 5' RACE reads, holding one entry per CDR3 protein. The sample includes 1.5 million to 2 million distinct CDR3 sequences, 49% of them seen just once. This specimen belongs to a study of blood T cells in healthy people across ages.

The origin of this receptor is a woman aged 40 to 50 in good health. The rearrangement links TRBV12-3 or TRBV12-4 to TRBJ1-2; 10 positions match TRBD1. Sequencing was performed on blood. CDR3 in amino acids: CASSSTDRGGYGYTF. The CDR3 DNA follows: TGTGCCAGCAGTTCCACGGACAGGGGGGGCTATGGCTACACCTTC.